The present T cell receptor beta chain was sequenced within a study of radiotherapy plus CTLA-4 blockade in lung cancer. Across the whole study: Disease control was achieved by about 34% of patients, and objective responses by about 19%.

On this clone itself: Its antigen is unidentified.

General study findings and limits: Clones of tumor-derived TCRs expanded in blood after radiotherapy plus ipilimumab.

Clones were sequenced by immunoSEQ multiplex PCR, and TCRdb holds only the in-frame ones, with some missing. The sample has about 110,000 clones; more than 75% are singletons. Focal radiation plus CTLA-4 blockade with ipilimumab was administered to patients who had chemo-refractory metastatic non-small-cell lung cancer. The receptor was derived from a human donor with non-small cell lung cancer that progressed on radiotherapy plus ipilimumab. Some clones in this sample may be carry-over from other donors' samples. The specimen comprised peripheral blood, sampled from a patient treated with radiotherapy plus ipilimumab.

The chain's CDR3 is CASSVGLEETQYF. The CDR3 coding sequence is TGTGCCAGCAGCGTCGGACTGGAAGAGACCCAGTACTTC. The rearrangement uses TRBV11-3 and TRBJ2-5, with D possibly being TRBD2 (5 bases). In germline, CDR1 is SGHNT, CDR2 YENEEA. CDR3 length: 13 residues. Trimming shortened V by 5 bases and J by 3 bases, and 10 bases separated the two germline ends.